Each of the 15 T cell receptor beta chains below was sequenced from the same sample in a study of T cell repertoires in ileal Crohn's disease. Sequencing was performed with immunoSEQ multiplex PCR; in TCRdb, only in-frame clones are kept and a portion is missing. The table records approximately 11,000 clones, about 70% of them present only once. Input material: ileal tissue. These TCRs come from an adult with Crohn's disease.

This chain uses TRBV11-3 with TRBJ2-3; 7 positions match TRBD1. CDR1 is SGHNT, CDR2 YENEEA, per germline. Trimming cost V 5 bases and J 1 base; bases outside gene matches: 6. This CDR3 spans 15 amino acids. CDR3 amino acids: CASSPTGIRTDTQYF. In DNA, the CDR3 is TGTGCCAGCAGCCCGACAGGGATCCGCACAGATACGCAGTATTTT. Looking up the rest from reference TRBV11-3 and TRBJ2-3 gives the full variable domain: EAGVVQSPRYKIIEKKQPVAFWCNPISGHNTLYWYLQNLGQGPELLIRYENEEAVDDSQLPKDRFSAERLKGVDSTLKIQPAELGDSAVYLCASSPTGIRTDTQYFGPGTRLTVL.

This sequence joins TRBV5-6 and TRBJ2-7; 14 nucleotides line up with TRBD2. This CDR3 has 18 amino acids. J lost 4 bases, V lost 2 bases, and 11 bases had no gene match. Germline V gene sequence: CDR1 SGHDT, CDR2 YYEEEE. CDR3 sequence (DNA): TGTGCCAGCAGCTTCGACGGACTAGCGGGGGGCCAGGGATACGAGCAGTACTTC. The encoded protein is CASSFDGLAGGQGYEQYF.

DNA of the CDR3: TGCGCCAGCAGCCTAACCGGGACAGTTACCTACGAGCAGTACTTC. Protein: CASSLTGTVTYEQYF. The rearrangement joins TRBV4-1 to TRBJ2-7; TRBD1 matches 7 bases. Unmatched junction bases numbered 8, after V lost 4 bases and J lost 2 bases. Germline CDR1 and CDR2: MGHRA and YSYEKL. The CDR3 length is 15 residues.

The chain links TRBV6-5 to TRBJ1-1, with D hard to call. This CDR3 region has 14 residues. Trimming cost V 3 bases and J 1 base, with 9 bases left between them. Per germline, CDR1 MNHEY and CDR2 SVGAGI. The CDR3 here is CASSYTDQNTEAFF. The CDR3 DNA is TGTGCCAGCAGTTATACAGACCAGAACACTGAAGCTTTCTTT.

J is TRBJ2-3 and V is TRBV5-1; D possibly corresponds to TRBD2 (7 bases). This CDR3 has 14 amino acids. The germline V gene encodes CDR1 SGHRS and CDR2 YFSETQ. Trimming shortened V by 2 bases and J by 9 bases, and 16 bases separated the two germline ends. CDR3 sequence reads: CASSLPGGPGTQYF. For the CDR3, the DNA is TGCGCCAGCAGCTTACCGGGGGGCCCCGGGACGCAGTATTTT.

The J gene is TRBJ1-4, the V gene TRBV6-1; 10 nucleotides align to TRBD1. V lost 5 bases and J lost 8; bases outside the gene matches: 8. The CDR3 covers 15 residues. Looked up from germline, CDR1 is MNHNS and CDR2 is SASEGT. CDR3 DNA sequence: TGTGCCAGCAGTTCAAGACAGGGGGCAGTGGAAAAACTGTTTTTT. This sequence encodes CASSSRQGAVEKLFF.

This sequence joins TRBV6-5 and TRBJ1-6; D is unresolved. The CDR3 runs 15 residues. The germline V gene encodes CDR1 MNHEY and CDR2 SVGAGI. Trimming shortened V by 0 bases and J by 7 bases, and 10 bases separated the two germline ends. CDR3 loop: CASSYSDDGNSPLHF. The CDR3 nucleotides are TGTGCCAGCAGTTACTCAGACGACGGGAATTCACCCCTCCACTTT.

The CDR3 DNA is TGCGCCAGCAGCCCCCTTGACAGGGGGCCGCACGAGCAGTACTTC. It is translated as CASSPLDRGPHEQYF. This chain joins TRBV4-1 and TRBJ2-7, with 10 bases aligning to TRBD1. CDR1 is MGHRA, CDR2 YSYEKL, per germline. V shed 4 bases, J shed 5 bases, and the junction held 8 bases outside the gene matches. CDR3 length: 15 amino acids.

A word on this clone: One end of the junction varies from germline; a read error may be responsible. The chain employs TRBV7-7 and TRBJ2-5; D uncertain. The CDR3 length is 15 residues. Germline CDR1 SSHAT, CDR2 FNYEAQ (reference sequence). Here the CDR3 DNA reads TGTGCTAGCAGCTTCGGAGTCGGGTTTCAAGAGACCCAGTACTTC. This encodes CASSFGVGFQETQYF.

The CDR3 loop is CASRPRQGVMNTEAFF. CDR3 coding DNA: TGTGCCAGCAGACCGAGACAGGGGGTAATGAACACTGAAGCTTTCTTT. This sequence joins TRBV5-5 and TRBJ1-1, with 9 bases fitting TRBD1. Losses at the gene ends were 5 bases for V and 0 bases for J; bases not matched to a gene: 8. The CDR3 runs to 16 residues. CDR1 is SGHKS and CDR2 is YYEKEE in the germline V gene (reference sequence).

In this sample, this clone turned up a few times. The CDR3 sequence is CASSGATGALGGTQYF. The DNA for the CDR3 is TGTGCCAGCAGTGGTGCGACAGGGGCCCTTGGGGGGACCCAGTACTTC. The genes are TRBV2 and TRBJ2-5; 8 bases align to TRBD1. This CDR3 spans 16 amino acids. V was clipped by 4 bases and J by 7 bases; unmatched bases: 14. Germline V gives CDR1 SNHLY, CDR2 FYNNEI. Drawing the rest from reference TRBV2 and TRBJ2-5, the complete variable domain is EPEVTQTPSHQVTQMGQEVILRCVPISNHLYFYWYRQILGQKVEFLVSFYNNEISEKSEIFDDQFSVERPDGSNFTLKIRSTKLEDSAMYFCASSGATGALGGTQYFGPGTRLLVL.

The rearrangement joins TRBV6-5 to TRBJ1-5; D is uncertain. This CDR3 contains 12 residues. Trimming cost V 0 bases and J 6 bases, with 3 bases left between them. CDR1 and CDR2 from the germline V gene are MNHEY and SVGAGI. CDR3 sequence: CASSYSGQPQHF. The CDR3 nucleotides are TGTGCCAGCAGTTACTCCGGTCAGCCCCAGCATTTT.

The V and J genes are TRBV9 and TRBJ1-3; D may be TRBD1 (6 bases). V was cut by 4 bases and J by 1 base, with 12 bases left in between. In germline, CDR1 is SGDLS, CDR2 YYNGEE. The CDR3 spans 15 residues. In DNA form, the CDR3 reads TGTGCCAGCAGCTTAATCCAGGGGTCTGGAAACACCATATATTTT. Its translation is CASSLIQGSGNTIYF.

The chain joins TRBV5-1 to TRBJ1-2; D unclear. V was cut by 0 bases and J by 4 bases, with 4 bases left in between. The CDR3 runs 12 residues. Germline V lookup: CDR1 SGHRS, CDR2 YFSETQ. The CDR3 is CASSLGVYGYTF. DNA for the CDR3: TGCGCCAGCAGCTTGGGAGTCTATGGCTACACCTTC.

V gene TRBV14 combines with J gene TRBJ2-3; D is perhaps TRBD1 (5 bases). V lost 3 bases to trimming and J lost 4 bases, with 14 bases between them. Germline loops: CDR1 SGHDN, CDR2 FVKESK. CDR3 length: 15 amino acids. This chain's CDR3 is CASSHRQGVADTQYF. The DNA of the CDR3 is TGTGCCAGCAGCCACCGACAAGGGGTCGCAGATACGCAGTATTTT. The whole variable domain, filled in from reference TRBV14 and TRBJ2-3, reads EAGVTQFPSHSVIEKGQTVTLRCDPISGHDNLYWYRRVMGKEIKFLLHFVKESKQDESGMPNNRFLAERTGGTYSTLKVQPAELEDSGVYFCASSHRQGVADTQYFGPGTRLTVL.